This record concerns one T cell receptor (beta chain) sequence. Germline CDR1 and CDR2: LNHDA and SQIVND (reference sequence). Trimming left V 5 bases short and J 3 bases short, with 16 bases between. The CDR3 totals 15 residues. Using immunoSEQ multiplex PCR, the repertoire was profiled, and TCRdb retains in-frame clones only, with some absent. The sample consists of about 380,000 clones, 70% to 85% of them appearing once. The sample belongs to a study of blood T cell repertoires in COVID-19. About the research overall: From T cells, B-cell-depleted T cells, or PBMCs came the material, which was cDNA or gDNA.

The chain joins TRBV19 to TRBJ1-1; D perhaps matches TRBD1 (5 bases). Sequencing was performed on peripheral blood. The sequence was collected from a human donor with acute or convalescent COVID-19. The donor label of this sample is uncertain. CDR3 sequence: CASSPWTSEDTEAFF. The CDR3 coding sequence is TGTGCCAGTAGTCCCTGGACATCCGAGGACACTGAAGCTTTCTTT.